Each of the 3 T cell receptor beta chains below was sequenced from the same sample in a study of chemoradiotherapy in HPV16-positive cancers. The data were produced by immunoSEQ multiplex PCR, yet TCRdb's version contains in-frame clones alone and is incomplete. The sample gives 17,000 or so clones, over 90% of which show up once; 12% to 15% is in the top ten. Sequencing was performed on blood, taken from a patient who underwent chemoradiotherapy. The source of these receptors is a human donor with HPV-associated anogenital cancer.

The J gene is TRBJ2-2, the V gene TRBV11-2; D uncertain. With 1 base removed from V and 4 bases from J, the gap between germline ends came to 7 bases. Per the germline V gene, CDR1 is SGHAT and CDR2 is FQNNGV. The CDR3 extends over 14 amino acids. The CDR3 spells CASSLAATTGELFF. The DNA of the CDR3 is TGTGCCAGCAGCTTAGCCGCGACCACCGGGGAGCTGTTTTTT.

The chain couples TRBV11-3 to TRBJ2-1; D is possibly TRBD1 or TRBD2 (5 bases each). Germline CDR1 is SGHNT and CDR2 is YENEEA. V lost 5 bases and J lost 1, with 15 bases in between. There are 16 residues in the CDR3. The CDR3, as DNA: TGTGCCAGCAGCCCTCGTGAGGGGCTATCCTACAATGAGCAGTTCTTC. Translated, it gives CASSPREGLSYNEQFF.

V is TRBV19 and J is TRBJ1-5; 9 nucleotides align to TRBD1. Trimming cost V 6 bases and J 4 bases; bases outside gene matches: 7. The CDR3 sequence is 15 residues long. From germline, CDR1 is LNHDA and CDR2 SQIVND (reference sequence). CDR3 amino acids: CASSETGTGNQPQHF. The CDR3 DNA reads as TGTGCCAGTAGCGAGACCGGGACAGGGAATCAGCCCCAGCATTTT.